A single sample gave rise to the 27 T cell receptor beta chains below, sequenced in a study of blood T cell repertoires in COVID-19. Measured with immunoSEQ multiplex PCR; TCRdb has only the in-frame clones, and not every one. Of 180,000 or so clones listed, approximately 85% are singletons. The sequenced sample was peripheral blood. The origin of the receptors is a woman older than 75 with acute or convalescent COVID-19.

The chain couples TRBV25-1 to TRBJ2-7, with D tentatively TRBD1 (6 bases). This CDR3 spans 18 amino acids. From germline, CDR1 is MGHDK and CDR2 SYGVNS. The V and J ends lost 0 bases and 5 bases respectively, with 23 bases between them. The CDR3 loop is CASSEYWDHRDPRDEQYF. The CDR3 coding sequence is TGTGCCAGCAGTGAATATTGGGACCACAGGGACCCTAGGGACGAGCAGTACTTC.

In DNA, the CDR3 is TGTGCCAGTACCCAGGGGAGCGCGGATGAGCAGTTCTTC. This sequence encodes CASTQGSADEQFF. The chain joins TRBV19 to TRBJ2-1; D is possibly TRBD1 (6 bases). Germline CDR1 and CDR2: LNHDA and SQIVND (reference sequence). This CDR3 is 13 amino acids long. The V and J ends lost 7 bases and 8 bases respectively, with 15 bases between them.

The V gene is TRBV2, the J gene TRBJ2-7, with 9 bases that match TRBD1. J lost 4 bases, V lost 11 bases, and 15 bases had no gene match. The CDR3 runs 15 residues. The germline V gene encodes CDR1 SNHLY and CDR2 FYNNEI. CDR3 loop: CASRSLQGAAYEQYF. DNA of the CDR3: TGTGCCTCGAGGAGCTTACAGGGGGCAGCGTACGAGCAGTACTTC.

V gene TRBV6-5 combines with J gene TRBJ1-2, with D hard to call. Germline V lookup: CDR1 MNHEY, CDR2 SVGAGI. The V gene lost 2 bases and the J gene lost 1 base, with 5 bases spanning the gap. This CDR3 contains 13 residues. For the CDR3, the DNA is TGTGCCAGCAGTTACGGCGGTAACTATGGCTACACCTTC. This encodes CASSYGGNYGYTF.

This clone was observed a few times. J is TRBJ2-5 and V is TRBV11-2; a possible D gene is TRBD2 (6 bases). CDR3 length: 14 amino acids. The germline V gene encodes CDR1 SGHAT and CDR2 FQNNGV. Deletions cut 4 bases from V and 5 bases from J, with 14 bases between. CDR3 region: CASSSSGGWETQYF. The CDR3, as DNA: TGTGCCAGCAGCTCATCAGGAGGGTGGGAGACCCAGTACTTC.

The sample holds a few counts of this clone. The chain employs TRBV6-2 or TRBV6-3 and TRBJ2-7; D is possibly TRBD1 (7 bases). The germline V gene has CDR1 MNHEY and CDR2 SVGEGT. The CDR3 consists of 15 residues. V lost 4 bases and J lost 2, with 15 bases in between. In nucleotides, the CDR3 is TGTGCCAGCAGTTTGAATCAGGGGGGTCCCTACGAGCAGTACTTC. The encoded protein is CASSLNQGGPYEQYF.

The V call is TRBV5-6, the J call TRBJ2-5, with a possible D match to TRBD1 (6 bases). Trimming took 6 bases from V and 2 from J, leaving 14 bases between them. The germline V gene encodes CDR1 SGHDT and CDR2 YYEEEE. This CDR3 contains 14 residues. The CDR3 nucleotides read TGTGCCAGCACCCGCCGAGGGACACAAGAGACCCAGTACTTC. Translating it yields CASTRRGTQETQYF.

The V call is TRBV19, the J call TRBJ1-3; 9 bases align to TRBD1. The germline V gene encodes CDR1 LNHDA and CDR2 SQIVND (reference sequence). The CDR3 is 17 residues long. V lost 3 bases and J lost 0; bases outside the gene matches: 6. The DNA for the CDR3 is TGTGCCAGTAGTATCCGGACAGGGGCCTTCTCTGGAAACACCATATATTTT. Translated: CASSIRTGAFSGNTIYF.

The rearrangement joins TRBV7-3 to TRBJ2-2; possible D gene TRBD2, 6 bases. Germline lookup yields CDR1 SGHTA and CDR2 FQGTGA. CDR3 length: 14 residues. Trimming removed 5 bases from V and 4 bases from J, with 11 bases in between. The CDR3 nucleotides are TGTGCCAGCAGCCCAACAGCGGGCACCGGGGAGCTGTTTTTT. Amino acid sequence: CASSPTAGTGELFF.

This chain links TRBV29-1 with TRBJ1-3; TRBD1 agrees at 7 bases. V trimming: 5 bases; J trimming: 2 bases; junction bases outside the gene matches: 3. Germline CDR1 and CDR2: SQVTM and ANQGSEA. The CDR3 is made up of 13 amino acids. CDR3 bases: TGCAGCGTTTCCCAGGGGGCTGGAAACACCATATATTTT. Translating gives CSVSQGAGNTIYF. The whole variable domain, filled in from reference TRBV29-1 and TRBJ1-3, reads SAVISQKPSRDICQRGTSLTIQCQVDSQVTMMFWYRQQPGQSLTLIATANQGSEATYESGFVIDKFPISRPNLTFSTLTVSNMSPEDSSIYLCSVSQGAGNTIYFGEGSWLTVV.

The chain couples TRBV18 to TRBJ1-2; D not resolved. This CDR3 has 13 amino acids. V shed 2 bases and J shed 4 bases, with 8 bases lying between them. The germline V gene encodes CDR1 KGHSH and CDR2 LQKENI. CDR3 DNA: TGTGCCAGCTCACCAGACTCCTCCTATGGCTACACCTTC. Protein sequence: CASSPDSSYGYTF. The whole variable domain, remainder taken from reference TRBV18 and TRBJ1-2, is NAGVMQNPRHLVRRRGQEARLRCSPMKGHSHVYWYRQLPEEGLKFMVYLQKENIIDESGMPKERFSAEFPKEGPSILRIQQVVRGDSAAYFCASSPDSSYGYTFGSGTRLTVV.

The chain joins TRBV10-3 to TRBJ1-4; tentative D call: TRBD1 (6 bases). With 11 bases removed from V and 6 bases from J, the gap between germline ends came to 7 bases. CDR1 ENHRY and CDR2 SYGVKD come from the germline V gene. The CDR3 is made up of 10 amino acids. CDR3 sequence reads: CAAGDEKLFF. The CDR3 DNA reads TGTGCCGCAGGGGATGAAAAACTGTTTTTT.

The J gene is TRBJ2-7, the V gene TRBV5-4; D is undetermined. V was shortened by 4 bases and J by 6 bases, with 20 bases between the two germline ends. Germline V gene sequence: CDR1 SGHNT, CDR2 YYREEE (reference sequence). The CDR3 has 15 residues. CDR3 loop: CASSLLPDWSGEQYF. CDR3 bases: TGTGCCAGCAGCCTACTCCCAGACTGGTCCGGCGAGCAGTACTTC.

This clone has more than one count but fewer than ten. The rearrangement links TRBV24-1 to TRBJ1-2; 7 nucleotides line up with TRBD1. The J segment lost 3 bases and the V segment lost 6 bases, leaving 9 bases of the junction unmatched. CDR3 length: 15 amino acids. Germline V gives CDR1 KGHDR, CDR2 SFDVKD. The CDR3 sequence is CATSTPGQQDYGYTF. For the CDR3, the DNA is TGTGCCACCAGTACCCCGGGACAGCAAGACTATGGCTACACCTTC.

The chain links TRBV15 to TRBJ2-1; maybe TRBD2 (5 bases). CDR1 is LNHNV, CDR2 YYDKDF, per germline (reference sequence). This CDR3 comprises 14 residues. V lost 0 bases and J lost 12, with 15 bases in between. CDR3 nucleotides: TGTGCCACCAGCAGAGATAAGATGTCCAGCGGGCAGTTCTTC. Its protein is CATSRDKMSSGQFF.

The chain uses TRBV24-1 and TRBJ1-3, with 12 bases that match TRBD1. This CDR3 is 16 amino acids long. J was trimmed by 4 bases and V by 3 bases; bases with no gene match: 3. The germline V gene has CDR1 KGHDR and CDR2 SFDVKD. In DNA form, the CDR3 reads TGTGCCACCAGTGATCCCGGGACAGGGGGCGGAAACACCATATATTTT. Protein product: CATSDPGTGGGNTIYF.

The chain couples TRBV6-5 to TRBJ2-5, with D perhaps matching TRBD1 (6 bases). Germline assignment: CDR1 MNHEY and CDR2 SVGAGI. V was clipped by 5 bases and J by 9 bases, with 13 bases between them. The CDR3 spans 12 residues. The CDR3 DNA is TGTGCCAGCAGTAACAGGGCTTCGGCCCAGTACTTC. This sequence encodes CASSNRASAQYF.

The chain's CDR3 is CASSLSTGGWGTQYF. The CDR3 DNA reads TGTGCCAGCAGTTTATCCACGGGGGGGTGGGGGACCCAGTACTTC. This sequence joins TRBV27 and TRBJ2-5; 8 nucleotides match TRBD2. CDR1 is MNHEY, CDR2 SMNVEV, per germline (reference sequence). This CDR3 region has 15 residues. V shed 0 bases and J 7 bases; nucleotides not matched to a gene: 7.

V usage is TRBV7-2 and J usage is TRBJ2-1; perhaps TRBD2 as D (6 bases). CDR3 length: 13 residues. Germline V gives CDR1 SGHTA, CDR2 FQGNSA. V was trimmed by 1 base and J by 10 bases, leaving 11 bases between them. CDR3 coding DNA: TGTGCCAGCAGCTTAGGGGGACTGGGAGAGCAGTTCTTC. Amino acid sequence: CASSLGGLGEQFF.

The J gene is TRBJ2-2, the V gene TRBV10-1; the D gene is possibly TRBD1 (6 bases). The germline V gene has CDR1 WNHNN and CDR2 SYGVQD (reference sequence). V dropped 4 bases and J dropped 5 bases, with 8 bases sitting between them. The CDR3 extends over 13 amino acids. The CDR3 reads CASSARGTGELFF. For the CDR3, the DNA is TGCGCCAGCAGTGCCAGGGGAACCGGGGAGCTGTTTTTT.

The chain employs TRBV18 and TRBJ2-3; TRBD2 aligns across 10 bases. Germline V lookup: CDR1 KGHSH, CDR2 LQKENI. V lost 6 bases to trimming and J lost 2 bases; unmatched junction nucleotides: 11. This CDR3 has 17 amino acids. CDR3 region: CASSPNSGGIPTDTQYF. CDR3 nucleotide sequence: TGTGCCAGCTCCCCGAATAGCGGGGGGATCCCCACAGATACGCAGTATTTT.

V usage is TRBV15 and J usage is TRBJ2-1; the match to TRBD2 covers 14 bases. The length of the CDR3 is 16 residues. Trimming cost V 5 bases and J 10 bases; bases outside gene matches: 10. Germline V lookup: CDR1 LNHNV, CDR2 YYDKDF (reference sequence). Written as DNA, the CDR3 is TGTGCCACCAGCCGCGGACTAGCGGGAGGACCTCTGGAGCAGTTCTTC. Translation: CATSRGLAGGPLEQFF.

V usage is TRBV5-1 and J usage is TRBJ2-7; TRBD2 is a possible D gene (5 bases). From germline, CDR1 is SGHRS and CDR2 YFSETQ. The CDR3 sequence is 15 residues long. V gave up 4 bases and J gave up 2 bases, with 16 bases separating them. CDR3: CASSPLVGEPYEQYF. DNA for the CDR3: TGCGCCAGCAGCCCCTTGGTGGGAGAACCCTACGAGCAGTACTTC.

CDR3 amino acids: CASSQFRDSLQETQYF. The CDR3 nucleotides read TGTGCCAGCAGCCAATTTAGGGACAGCCTCCAAGAGACCCAGTACTTC. The V and J genes are TRBV14 and TRBJ2-5; 7 positions agree with TRBD1. Per germline, CDR1 SGHDN and CDR2 FVKESK. J gave up 1 base and V 2 bases, and 7 bases lay outside the gene matches. The CDR3 extends over 16 amino acids. Looking up the rest from reference TRBV14 and TRBJ2-5 gives the full variable domain: EAGVTQFPSHSVIEKGQTVTLRCDPISGHDNLYWYRRVMGKEIKFLLHFVKESKQDESGMPNNRFLAERTGGTYSTLKVQPAELEDSGVYFCASSQFRDSLQETQYFGPGTRLLVL.

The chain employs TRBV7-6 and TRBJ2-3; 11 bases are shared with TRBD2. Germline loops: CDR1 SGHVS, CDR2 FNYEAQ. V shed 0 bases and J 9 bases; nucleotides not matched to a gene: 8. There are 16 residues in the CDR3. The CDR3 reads CASSLAGTSGFETQYF. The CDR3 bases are TGTGCCAGCAGCTTAGCCGGGACTAGCGGATTTGAGACGCAGTATTTT.

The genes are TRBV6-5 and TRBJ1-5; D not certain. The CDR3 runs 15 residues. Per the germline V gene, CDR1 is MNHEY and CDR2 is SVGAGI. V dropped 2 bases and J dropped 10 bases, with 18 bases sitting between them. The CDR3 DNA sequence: TGTGCCAGCAGTTACAACGGCGCCCGGGATGATCCCCAGCATTTT. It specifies CASSYNGARDDPQHF.

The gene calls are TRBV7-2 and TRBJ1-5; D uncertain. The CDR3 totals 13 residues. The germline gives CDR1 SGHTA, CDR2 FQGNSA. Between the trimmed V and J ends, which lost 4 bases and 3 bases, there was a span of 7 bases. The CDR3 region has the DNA TGTGCCAGCAGCTCTAGGTTCAATCAGCCCCAGCATTTT. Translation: CASSSRFNQPQHF.